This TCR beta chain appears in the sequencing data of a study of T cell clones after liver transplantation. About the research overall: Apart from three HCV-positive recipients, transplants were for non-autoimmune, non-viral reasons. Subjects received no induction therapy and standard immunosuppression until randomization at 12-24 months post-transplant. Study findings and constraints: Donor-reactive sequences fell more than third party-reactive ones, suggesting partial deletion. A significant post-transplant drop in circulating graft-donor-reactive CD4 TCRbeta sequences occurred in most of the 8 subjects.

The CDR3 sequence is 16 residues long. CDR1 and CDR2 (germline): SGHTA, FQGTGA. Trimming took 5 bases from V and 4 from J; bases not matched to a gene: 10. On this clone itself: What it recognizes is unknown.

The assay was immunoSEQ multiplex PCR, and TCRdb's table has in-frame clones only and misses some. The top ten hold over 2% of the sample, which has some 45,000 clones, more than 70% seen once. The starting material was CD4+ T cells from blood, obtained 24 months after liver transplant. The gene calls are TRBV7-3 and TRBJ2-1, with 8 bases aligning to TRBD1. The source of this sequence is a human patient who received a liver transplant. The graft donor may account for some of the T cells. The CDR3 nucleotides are TGTGCCAGCAGCCGACGCCCGGGACAGGATTACAATGAGCAGTTCTTC. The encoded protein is CASSRRPGQDYNEQFF.